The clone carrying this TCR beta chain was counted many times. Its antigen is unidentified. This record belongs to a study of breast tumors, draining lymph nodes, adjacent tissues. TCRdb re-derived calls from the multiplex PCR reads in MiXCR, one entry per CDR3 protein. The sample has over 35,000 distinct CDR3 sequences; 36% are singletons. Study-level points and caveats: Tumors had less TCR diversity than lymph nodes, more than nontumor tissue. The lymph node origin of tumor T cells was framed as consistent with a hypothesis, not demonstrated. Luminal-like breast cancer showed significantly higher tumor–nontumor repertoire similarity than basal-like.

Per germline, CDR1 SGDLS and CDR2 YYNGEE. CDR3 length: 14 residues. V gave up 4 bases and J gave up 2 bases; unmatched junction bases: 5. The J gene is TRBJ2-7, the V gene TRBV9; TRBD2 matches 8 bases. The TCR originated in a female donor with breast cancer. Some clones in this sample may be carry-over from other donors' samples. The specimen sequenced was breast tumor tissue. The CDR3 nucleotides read TGTGCCAGCAGCTTCGGACTAGCTGCCTACGAGCAGTACTTC. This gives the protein CASSFGLAAYEQYF.